This entry lists 26 T cell receptor beta chains sequenced from one sample in a study of cytomegalovirus exposure and HLA in healthy donors. Method: immunoSEQ multiplex PCR; TCRdb's copy keeps in-frame clones and lacks some. The sample includes a few hundred thousand clones, 90% of them seen just once. The sample was PBMCs. Every receptor here comes from a woman aged 18-29 years in good health and CMV-seronegative.

This clone was seen a single time. The J gene is TRBJ2-5, the V gene TRBV5-1; 14 bases are shared with TRBD2. The CDR3 totals 18 residues. Germline V gene sequence: CDR1 SGHRS, CDR2 YFSETQ. The ends lost 4 bases at V and 2 bases at J; junction bases unmatched: 10. CDR3 DNA sequence: TGCGCCAGCAGCGAGGGACTAGCGGGGGCCCTCCCACAAGAGACCCAGTACTTC. It specifies CASSEGLAGALPQETQYF.

The gene calls are TRBV2 and TRBJ2-7; D is unclear. Trimming removed 8 bases at V and 0 bases at J, with 8 bases between. The CDR3 runs 12 residues. CDR1 SNHLY and CDR2 FYNNEI come from the germline V gene. CDR3 sequence: CASGQDSYEQYV. Here the CDR3 DNA reads TGTGCCAGCGGGCAGGACTCCTACGAGCAGTACGTC.

The CDR3, as DNA: TGTGCCAGCAGCTTAGCGGCTGGACAGGGGGCTATTTCTAACTATGGCTACACCTTC. Residues: CASSLAAGQGAISNYGYTF. The chain employs TRBV7-2 and TRBJ1-2, with TRBD1 matching over 11 bases. The CDR3 covers 19 residues. V gave up 0 bases and J gave up 0 bases; unmatched junction bases: 9. CDR1 and CDR2 (germline): SGHTA, FQGNSA.

V is TRBV9 and J is TRBJ1-2; 9 bases match TRBD1. After removal of 3 bases from V and 5 bases from J, the junction contained 2 bases not matched to a gene. Germline V gene lookup returns CDR1 SGDLS and CDR2 YYNGEE. The CDR3 contains 13 residues. The DNA of the CDR3 is TGTGCCAGCAGCGCGGGGACAGGGTATGGCTACACCTTC. Translation gives CASSAGTGYGYTF.

The gene calls are TRBV30 and TRBJ1-1, with TRBD1 as a possible D gene (6 bases). The CDR3 sequence is 17 residues long. The germline CDR1 and CDR2 sequences are GTSNPN and SVGIG (reference sequence). The V end was cut by 4 bases, the J end by 5 bases, with 26 bases between. For the CDR3, the DNA is TGTGCCTGGAAAGGGGCCGGGACAAGGGTTCCGGGTACTGAAGCTTTCTTT. Amino acid sequence: CAWKGAGTRVPGTEAFF.

CDR3 in DNA: TGTGCCAGCATTGCCGGCGGGGCCGTTGATGAGCAGTTCTTC. Translated: CASIAGGAVDEQFF. The chain uses TRBV6-1 and TRBJ2-1; D possibly corresponds to TRBD2 (6 bases). Trimming removed 7 bases at V and 8 bases at J, with 18 bases between. The CDR3 contains 14 residues. CDR1 is MNHNS and CDR2 is SASEGT in the germline V gene.

The V and J genes are TRBV18 and TRBJ1-2; D remains ambiguous. V was clipped by 3 bases and J by 8 bases, with 13 bases between them. The CDR3 is 13 residues long. The germline gives CDR1 KGHSH, CDR2 LQKENI. For the CDR3, the DNA is TGTGCCAGCTCACCTATTCCCGGAGGAGGCTACACCTTC. It yields the protein CASSPIPGGGYTF.

The chain joins TRBV5-1 to TRBJ1-4, with 9 nucleotides matching TRBD1. Germline V lookup: CDR1 SGHRS, CDR2 YFSETQ. After removal of 5 bases from V and 8 bases from J, the junction contained 7 bases not matched to a gene. CDR3 length: 14 residues. CDR3 residues: CASSSGTGMEKLFF. CDR3 nucleotide sequence: TGCGCCAGCAGTTCCGGGACAGGGATGGAAAAACTGTTTTTT.

This clone was observed once. The chain links TRBV28 to TRBJ2-7, with a tentative D call TRBD1 (6 bases). This CDR3 contains 14 residues. Trimming removed 5 bases at V and 4 bases at J, with 15 bases between. Germline V CDR1 and CDR2: MDHEN, SYDVKM. The chain's CDR3 is CASSATGSLYEQYV. Here the CDR3 DNA reads TGTGCCAGCAGTGCTACAGGGAGTTTGTACGAGCAGTACGTC.

CDR3 amino acids: CASSSRLAGVYTDTQYF. DNA of the CDR3: TGTGCCAGCAGCTCGAGACTAGCGGGGGTATACACAGATACGCAGTATTTT. J is TRBJ2-3 and V is TRBV7-6, with 12 positions matching TRBD2. CDR3 length equals 17 residues. The ends lost 4 bases at V and 2 bases at J; junction bases unmatched: 7. The V gene's germline CDR1 is SGHVS and CDR2 FNYEAQ.

The rearrangement uses TRBV2 and TRBJ2-1; 10 positions match TRBD1. The CDR3 runs 14 residues. The junction had 3 bases not matched to a gene; V was cut back by 4 bases and J by 6 bases. CDR1 is SNHLY, CDR2 FYNNEI, per germline. The CDR3 sequence is CASSGGQGSNEQFF. CDR3 sequence (DNA): TGTGCCAGCAGTGGGGGACAGGGGAGCAATGAGCAGTTCTTC.

V and J are TRBV5-1 and TRBJ1-6; 8 bases fit TRBD1. Germline V gene sequence: CDR1 SGHRS, CDR2 YFSETQ. The trim removed 0 bases at V and 7 bases at J, leaving 6 bases unmatched. The CDR3 totals 16 residues. CDR3 amino acids: CASSLGPTGENSPLHF. In nucleotides, the CDR3 is TGCGCCAGCAGCTTGGGTCCGACAGGGGAAAATTCACCCCTCCACTTT.

This chain joins TRBV2 and TRBJ2-3, with 8 bases matching TRBD1. Germline V gene data show CDR1 as SNHLY and CDR2 as FYNNEI. The V gene end was trimmed by 7 bases and the J gene end by 9 bases; junction bases not matched to a gene: 3. CDR3 length equals 11 residues. CDR3 DNA: TGTGCCAGCAAACAGGGGGACACGCAGTATTTT. It specifies CASKQGDTQYF.

The count of this clone is one. This chain connects TRBV6-5 to TRBJ1-5; TRBD1 might be the D (6 bases). Trimming removed 2 bases at V and 3 bases at J, with 11 bases between. Germline-derived CDR1 and CDR2 are MNHEY and SVGAGI. This CDR3 is 15 amino acids long. CDR3 in DNA: TGTGCCAGCAGTTACGGGCAGGGACACAATCAGCCCCAGCATTTT. It is translated as CASSYGQGHNQPQHF.

This rearrangement joins TRBV30 to TRBJ2-3; 8 bases are shared with TRBD2. The V gene end was trimmed by 4 bases and the J gene end by 1 base; junction bases not matched to a gene: 1. CDR1 and CDR2 from the germline V gene are GTSNPN and SVGIG (reference sequence). The CDR3 runs 13 residues. CDR3 nucleotides: TGTGCCTGGACGCGGGAGGGCACAGATACGCAGTATTTT. Its translation: CAWTREGTDTQYF.

This clone was found a few times. The chain uses TRBV11-1 and TRBJ2-7; D may be TRBD2 (6 bases). The germline CDR1 and CDR2 sequences are SGHAT and FQDESV (reference sequence). This CDR3 region has 12 residues. V was pared by 3 bases and J by 4 bases, with 7 bases between. CDR3 in amino acids: CASSFGGYEQYV. The DNA of the CDR3 is TGTGCCAGCAGCTTTGGGGGGTACGAGCAGTACGTC.

V is TRBV2 and J is TRBJ1-5, with D possibly TRBD1 on 5 matching bases. The CDR3 length is 16 residues. The V gene's germline CDR1 is SNHLY and CDR2 FYNNEI. V lost 3 bases and J lost 0, with 12 bases in between. The CDR3 bases are TGTGCCAGCAGTGATGAGGAACAGGTTAGCAATCAGCCCCAGCATTTT. It is translated as CASSDEEQVSNQPQHF.

The CDR3 spells CASSLGLGSTDTQYF. CDR3 sequence (DNA): TGTGCCAGCAGCTTAGGACTAGGGAGCACAGATACGCAGTATTTT. The V gene is TRBV7-9, the J gene TRBJ2-3, with TRBD2 as a possible D gene (6 bases). Trimming stripped 1 base from V and 0 bases from J, with 8 bases between. From germline, CDR1 is SEHNR and CDR2 FQNEAQ (reference sequence). The CDR3 has 15 amino acids.

Only one count was recorded for this clone. This chain joins TRBV6-5 and TRBJ2-7; 11 positions agree with TRBD2. This CDR3 comprises 15 residues. Trimming cost V 6 bases and J 4 bases; bases outside gene matches: 8. Per the germline V gene, CDR1 is MNHEY and CDR2 is SVGAGI. CDR3 loop: CASRPLAGDVYEQYV. The CDR3 DNA follows: TGTGCCAGCAGACCACTAGCGGGGGACGTTTACGAGCAGTACGTC.

The chain employs TRBV4-3 and TRBJ1-6; 7 nucleotides align to TRBD1. The germline V gene encodes CDR1 LGHNA and CDR2 YSLEER. The CDR3 length is 15 residues. Losses at the gene ends were 1 base for V and 9 bases for J; bases not matched to a gene: 6. CDR3 DNA: TGCGCCAGCAGCCAAGGTAGAGACAGGGTTTCACCCCTCCACTTT. It specifies CASSQGRDRVSPLHF.

The rearrangement links TRBV21-1 to TRBJ2-7; the table's D call, TRBD2, was not checked against the DNA. TRBV21-1 is tagged as a pseudogene. This CDR3 spans 18 amino acids. The CDR3 spells CASSGPAGGAAKGYEQYV. The CDR3 DNA reads as TGTGCCAGCAGCGGACCTGCGGGGGGGGCCGCCAAGGGTTACGAGCAGTACGTC.

The rearrangement joins TRBV27 to TRBJ1-6; no definite D call. V lost 8 bases to trimming and J lost 3 bases, with 8 bases between them. Germline CDR1 and CDR2: MNHEY and SMNVEV (reference sequence). This CDR3 spans 13 amino acids. The CDR3 reads CASAKNYNSPLHF. In nucleotides, the CDR3 is TGTGCCAGCGCGAAAAACTATAATTCACCCCTCCACTTT.

This chain joins TRBV6-5 and TRBJ2-1; 10 positions match TRBD1. J gave up 7 bases and V 2 bases, and 2 bases lay outside the gene matches. Germline V gene sequence: CDR1 MNHEY, CDR2 SVGAGI. The CDR3 spans 14 residues. In DNA form, the CDR3 reads TGTGCCAGCAGTTACGGACAGGGGGTAAATGAGCAGTTCTTC. As protein: CASSYGQGVNEQFF.

J is TRBJ2-7 and V is TRBV27; maybe TRBD2 (5 bases). Trimming took off 6 bases at V and 4 bases at J, with 7 bases between the two ends. The CDR3 runs 11 residues. Germline CDR1 reads MNHEY; CDR2 reads SMNVEV (reference sequence). This CDR3 reads CASRSGYEQYF. The CDR3 region has the DNA TGTGCCAGCAGGTCGGGGTACGAGCAGTACTTC.

The chain links TRBV7-3 to TRBJ2-1; TRBD2 might be the D (6 bases). Germline V gene data show CDR1 as SGHTA and CDR2 as FQGTGA. The length of the CDR3 is 15 residues. The V gene lost 1 base and the J gene lost 7 bases, with 14 bases spanning the gap. CDR3 in amino acids: CASSLKGLGFNEQFF. CDR3 sequence (DNA): TGTGCCAGCAGCTTAAAGGGACTCGGATTTAATGAGCAGTTCTTC.

J is TRBJ2-7 and V is TRBV6-5, with 7 positions matching TRBD2. V trimming: 2 bases; J trimming: 9 bases; junction bases outside the gene matches: 7. CDR3 length equals 13 residues. CDR1 MNHEY and CDR2 SVGAGI come from the germline V gene. The CDR3 DNA follows: TGTGCCAGCAGTTACCGCGGGGGTCCGGTGCAGTACTTC. It encodes CASSYRGGPVQYF.